Detailed here is one T cell receptor (beta chain). The data belong to a study of blood T cell repertoires in COVID-19. Across the whole study: Samples representing acute and convalescent COVID-19 were sourced from the United States, Italy and Spain. Nucleic acid was either cDNA or gDNA, and it came from T cells, B-cell-depleted T cells, or PBMCs.

In the original processing: Estimates of nucleated cell counts were drawn from the amplification of reference gene primers. Some clones are missing from TCRdb's copy, which holds only in-frame ones; the method was immunoSEQ multiplex PCR. The DNA gave D and trimming, while V, J and clone size come from that table. The table has about 61,000 clones, around 87% seen once. V was trimmed by 0 bases and J by 6 bases, leaving 11 bases between them. CDR1 and CDR2 from the germline V gene are MNHEY and SMNVEV (reference sequence). The CDR3 runs 14 residues. This TCR derives from a human donor in a cohort sampled during active COVID-19. The chain is built from TRBV27 and TRBJ1-1, with D tentatively TRBD1 (6 bases). Source material: peripheral blood. CDR3 in amino acids: CASSLSAGVSEAFF. CDR3 nucleotide sequence: TGTGCCAGCAGTTTATCGGCAGGGGTCTCTGAAGCTTTCTTT.